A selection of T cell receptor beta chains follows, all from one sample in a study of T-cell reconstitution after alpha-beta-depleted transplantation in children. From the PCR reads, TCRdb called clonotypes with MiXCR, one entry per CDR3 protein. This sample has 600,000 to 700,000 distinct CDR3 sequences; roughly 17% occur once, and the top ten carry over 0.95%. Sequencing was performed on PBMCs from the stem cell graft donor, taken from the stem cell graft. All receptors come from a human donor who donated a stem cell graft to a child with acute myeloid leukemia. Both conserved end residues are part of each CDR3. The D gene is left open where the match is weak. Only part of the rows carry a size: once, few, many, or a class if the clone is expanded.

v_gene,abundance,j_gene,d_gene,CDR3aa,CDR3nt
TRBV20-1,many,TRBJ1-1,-,CSARNLLEGRMTFF,TGCAGTGCTAGGAACCTCTTGGAGGGGCGGATGACTTTCTTT
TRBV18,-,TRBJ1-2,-,CASSPPGADYGYTF,TGTGCCAGCTCACCCCCAGGCGCGGACTATGGCTACACCTTC
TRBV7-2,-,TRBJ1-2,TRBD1,CASSFVDRANYGYTF,TGTGCCAGCAGCTTCGTTGACAGGGCTAACTATGGCTACACCTTC
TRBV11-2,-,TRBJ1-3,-,CASSLPGTDSGNTIYF,TGTGCCAGCAGCTTACCCGGGACGGACTCTGGAAACACCATATATTTT
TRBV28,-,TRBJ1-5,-,CASFFHNQPQHF,TGTGCCAGCTTTTTCCACAATCAGCCCCAGCATTTT
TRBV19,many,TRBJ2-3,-,CASSPSSTDTQYF,TGTGCCAGTAGTCCCTCGAGCACAGATACGCAGTATTTT
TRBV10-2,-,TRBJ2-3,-,CASSLGEDPDTQYF,TGCGCAAGCAGTCTGGGGGAAGATCCAGATACGCAGTATTTT
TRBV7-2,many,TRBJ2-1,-,CASSPLGSGVYNEQFF,TGTGCCAGCAGCCCTCTAGGTAGCGGAGTCTACAATGAGCAGTTCTTC
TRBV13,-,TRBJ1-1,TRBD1,CASSLVMTGRPEAFF,TGTGCCAGCAGCTTAGTCATGACAGGGCGCCCTGAAGCTTTCTTT
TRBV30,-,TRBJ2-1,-,CAWRRGGAIEQFF,TGTGCCTGGAGGAGGGGGGGGGCCATTGAGCAGTTCTTC
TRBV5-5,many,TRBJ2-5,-,CASTLGSIVQETQYF,TGTGCCAGCACCTTGGGGAGCATAGTCCAAGAGACCCAGTACTTC
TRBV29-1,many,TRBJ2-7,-,CSVGSGTTYEQYF,TGCAGCGTCGGATCGGGGACAACCTACGAGCAGTACTTC
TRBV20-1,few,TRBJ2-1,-,CSARGNTGRYNEQFF,TGCAGTGCTAGAGGTAACACAGGACGTTACAATGAGCAGTTCTTC
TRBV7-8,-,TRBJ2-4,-,CASSGVGIGHIQYF,TGTGCCAGCAGCGGGGTGGGAATTGGTCACATTCAGTACTTC
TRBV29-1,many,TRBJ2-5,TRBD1,CSVEGGTVPQETQYF,TGCAGCGTTGAAGGGGGGACAGTCCCCCAAGAGACCCAGTACTTC